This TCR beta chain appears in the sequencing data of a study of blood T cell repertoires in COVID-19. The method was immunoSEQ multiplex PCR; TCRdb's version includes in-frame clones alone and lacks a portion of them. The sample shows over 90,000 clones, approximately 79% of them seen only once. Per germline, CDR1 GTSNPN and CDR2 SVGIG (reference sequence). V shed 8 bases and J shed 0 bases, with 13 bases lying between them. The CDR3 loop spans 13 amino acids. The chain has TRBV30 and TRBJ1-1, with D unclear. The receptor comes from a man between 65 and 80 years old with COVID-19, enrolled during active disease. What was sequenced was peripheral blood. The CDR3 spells CAAKRLLNTEAFF. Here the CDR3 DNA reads TGTGCCGCAAAGAGATTACTGAACACTGAAGCTTTCTTT.